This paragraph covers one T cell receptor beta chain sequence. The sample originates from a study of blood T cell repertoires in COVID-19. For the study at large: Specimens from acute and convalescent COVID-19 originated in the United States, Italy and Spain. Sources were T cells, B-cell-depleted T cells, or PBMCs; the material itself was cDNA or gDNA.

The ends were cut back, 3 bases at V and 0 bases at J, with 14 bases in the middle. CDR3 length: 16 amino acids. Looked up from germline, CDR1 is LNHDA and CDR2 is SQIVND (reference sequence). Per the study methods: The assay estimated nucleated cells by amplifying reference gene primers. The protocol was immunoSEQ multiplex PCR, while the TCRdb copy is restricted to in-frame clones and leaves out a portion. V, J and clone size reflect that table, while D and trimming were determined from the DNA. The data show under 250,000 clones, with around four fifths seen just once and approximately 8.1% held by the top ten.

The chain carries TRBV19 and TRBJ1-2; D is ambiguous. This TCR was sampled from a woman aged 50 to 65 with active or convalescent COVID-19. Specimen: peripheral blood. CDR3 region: CASSMGLQHPNYGYTF. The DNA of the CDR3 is TGTGCCAGTAGTATGGGTCTACAGCATCCTAACTATGGCTACACCTTC.